These 3 T cell receptor beta chains were sequenced from one sample in a study of response to subunit inactivated influenza vaccine (dated by TCRdb to the late 2010s). The library was built by means of RT-PCR. Sequencer: Illumina HiSeq 2500. TCRdb reprocessing: public reads trimmed at Q25 with fastp, clones called with MiXCR, in-frame beta chains kept. Duplicate CDR3 protein sequences are folded into a single record with the most common DNA and genes. The sample records under 950,000 distinct CDR3 sequences, roughly 20% of which are singletons. Of the sample, more than 8.5% falls within the top ten clones. Sequenced here: PBMCs from blood, sampled 4 to 6 days after vaccination. Source of these receptors: a man between 50 and 59 years old who received an inactivated influenza vaccine. Donor details come from another sample of the same person, matched by shared clones.

The chain couples TRBV12-3 or TRBV12-4 to TRBJ2-7; 16 bases map to TRBD2. CDR3 size: 18 residues. Trimming took 6 bases from V and 0 from J; bases not matched to a gene: 8. The CDR3 reads CASSEGLAGGPSSYEQYF. CDR3 DNA: TGTGCCAGCAGCGAGGGACTAGCGGGAGGGCCCAGCTCCTACGAGCAGTACTTC.

This clonotype was found a few times. The chain couples TRBV20-1 to TRBJ2-2; 8 bases align to TRBD1. The junction had 8 bases not matched to a gene; V was cut back by 0 bases and J by 5 bases. The CDR3 totals 16 residues. Germline lookup yields CDR1 DFQATT and CDR2 SNEGSKA (reference sequence). The CDR3 reads CSARDRGRGLTGELFF. For the CDR3, the DNA is TGCAGTGCTAGAGATCGCGGCAGGGGGCTGACCGGGGAGCTGTTTTTT.

Details on this clonotype: In this CDR3 the conserved last residue, phenylalanine or tryptophan, is missing, so a read error is likely. This sequence joins TRBV28 and TRBJ2-1, with TRBD2 identical over 9 bases. The CDR3 runs 14 residues. CDR1 is MDHEN, CDR2 SYDVKM, per germline. Trimming removed 6 bases from V and 11 bases from J; junction bases left unmatched: 11. CDR3 residues: CASRLASGIAKQFL. In DNA form, the CDR3 reads TGTGCCAGCAGGTTGGCTAGCGGGATTGCGAAGCAGTTCCTC.